The rows below give T cell receptor beta chains drawn from one sample of a study of T cells and copy number aberrations in small-cell lung cancer. Generated by immunoSEQ multiplex PCR, the TCRdb table keeps only in-frame clones and is missing some. Of more than 2,000 clones in the sample, 65% to 90% were seen once. Sequences were obtained from normal tissue next to the tumor. The receptors here all came from a woman between 45 and 60 years old with small cell lung cancer. Each CDR3 is given with its conserved first and last residue. Each record gives: J gene, clone size, V gene, D gene, CDR3 DNA, CDR3 protein. D genes are given only for firm matches. Clone size is stated in some rows and not others, as once, few, many or a class when expanded.

TRBJ2-2 . TRBV18 . TGTGCCAGCTCACCACCGATGAACACCGGGGAGCTGTTTTTT CASSPPMNTGELFF
TRBJ2-1 . TRBV30 TRBD2 TGTGCCTCTGGACTAGCGGGACACAATGAGCAGTTCTTC CASGLAGHNEQFF
TRBJ1-1 . TRBV5-8 . TGTGCCAGCCCCGATTGGGACACTGAAGCTTTCTTT CASPDWDTEAFF
TRBJ2-2 few TRBV28 . TGTGCCAGCAGTCCCTCTAGCGCCACCGGGGAGCTGTTTTTT CASSPSSATGELFF
TRBJ1-1 . TRBV6-6 . TGTGCCAGCAGTTACTCGAATGTGAAGGACACTGAAGCTTTCTTT CASSYSNVKDTEAFF
TRBJ1-2 . TRBV28 . TGTGCCAGCAGTATTGGCAGCGCTGGCTACACCTTC CASSIGSAGYTF
TRBJ2-2 . TRBV11-1 TRBD2 TGTGCCAGCAGCTTTCGGGGGGGCATCGGGGAGCTGTTTTTT CASSFRGGIGELFF
TRBJ2-7 . TRBV5-1 . TGCGCCAGCCGAATCCGGGCTGACAGCGCGCACGAGCAGTACTTC CASRIRADSAHEQYF
TRBJ1-2 . TRBV7-8 TRBD1 TGTGCCAGCAGCACCCGACAGGGAGCGATCACCTATGGCTACACCTTC CASSTRQGAITYGYTF
TRBJ2-7 . TRBV7-9 . TGTGCCAGCAGCTCAGAGTTCTACGAGCAGTACTTC CASSSEFYEQYF
TRBJ2-1 . TRBV28 TRBD2 TGTGCCAGCAGTTCTAGTAGCGGGAGTTATGGTAATGAGCAGTTCTTC CASSSSSGSYGNEQFF
TRBJ2-1 . TRBV11-2 TRBD1 TGTGCCAGCAGCTTTAGGGGGCTAGGCTCCTACAATGAGCAGTTCTTC CASSFRGLGSYNEQFF
TRBJ2-1 . TRBV2 . TGTGCCAGCAGTGACAGTAAAAGCTCCTACAATGAGCAGTTCTTC CASSDSKSSYNEQFF
TRBJ1-2 . TRBV6-5 . TGTGCCAGCAGTTACTCGTCGGCACGCCAAAACTATGGCTACACCTTC CASSYSSARQNYGYTF
TRBJ1-1 . TRBV18 TRBD1 TGTGCCAGCTCTCCCACCGGGACAGACACTGAAGCTTTCTTT CASSPTGTDTEAFF
TRBJ2-7 . TRBV29-1 . TGCAGCGTTGAACGCGGGGAAACAGGGCAGTACTTC CSVERGETGQYF
TRBJ2-1 . TRBV11-1 TRBD1 TGTGCCAGCAGCTGGACAGGGAAAAATGAGCAGTTCTTC CASSWTGKNEQFF
TRBJ2-5 . TRBV5-1 TRBD1 TGCGCCAGCAGCTTGGACAGGGGTGAGACCCAGTACTTC CASSLDRGETQYF
TRBJ1-1 . TRBV10-3 TRBD1 TGTGCCATCAGCCAAGGACAGGGCGTTACTGAAGCTTTCTTT CAISQGQGVTEAFF
TRBJ2-7 . TRBV5-1 . TGCGCCAGCAGCTGGCCTAGTGGAGGGGGCTACGAGCAGTACTTC CASSWPSGGGYEQYF
TRBJ1-2 . TRBV6-4 . TGTGCCAGCAGTCCACGACCGGGGGATGGCTACACCTTC CASSPRPGDGYTF
TRBJ2-7 . TRBV25-1 . TGTGCCAGCAGTGAAGACTGGGGGGACTACGAGCAGTACTTC CASSEDWGDYEQYF
TRBJ1-5 . TRBV6-1 TRBD1 TGTGCCAGCAGTGAAGCGGGGGGGACAGTTGGCAATCAGCCCCAGCATTTT CASSEAGGTVGNQPQHF
TRBJ1-4 . TRBV9 TRBD1 TGTGCCAGCAGCGAGCGGACAGGGGATTTTGAAAAACTGTTTTTT CASSERTGDFEKLFF
TRBJ2-7 . TRBV30 . TGTGCCTGGACCCGGCCCCCCGCCTACGAGCAGTACTTC CAWTRPPAYEQYF
TRBJ2-7 once TRBV5-5 . TGTGCCAGCAGCTCTGAGCCGGGCCTCGAGCAGTACTTC CASSSEPGLEQYF
TRBJ2-7 few TRBV14 TRBD1 TGTGCCAGCAGCCAAGACCACCGGGACAGCCTAACCTACGAGCAGTACTTC CASSQDHRDSLTYEQYF
TRBJ1-6 . TRBV7-9 TRBD1 TGTGCCAGCAGCCAGGGACAGGGGATCTACTCACCCCTCCACTTT CASSQGQGIYSPLHF
TRBJ1-2 . TRBV6-5 TRBD1 TGTGCCAGCAGTTCCCCGGGACAGGTCTATGGCTACACCTTC CASSSPGQVYGYTF
TRBJ2-1 . TRBV9 TRBD2 TGTGCCAGCAGCCCAGGGGGACTAGCGAACAATGAGCAGTTCTTC CASSPGGLANNEQFF
TRBJ2-1 . TRBV28 TRBD1 TGTGCCAGCAGTCCATGGGGGACAGGGAAGTCGAATGAGCAGTTCTTC CASSPWGTGKSNEQFF
TRBJ2-3 few TRBV30 TRBD1 TGTGCCTGGAGCAGGGGACAGCAAGATACGCAGTATTTT CAWSRGQQDTQYF
TRBJ2-3 . TRBV2 . TGTGCCAGCAGCTTCGAATTGGGAGATACGCAGTATTTT CASSFELGDTQYF
TRBJ2-1 . TRBV7-2 . TGTGCCAGCAGCTTAGTACACGCGGGCAATGAGCAGTTCTTC CASSLVHAGNEQFF
TRBJ2-2 . TRBV7-3 . TGTGCCAGCAGCTTAATGTCCGGTTCCGGCACCGGGGAGCTGTTTTTT CASSLMSGSGTGELFF
TRBJ2-5 . TRBV5-1 . TGCGCCAGCAGCTTGGTCGGGGGTAGAGAGACCCAGTACTTC CASSLVGGRETQYF
TRBJ2-3 . TRBV30 . TGTGCCTGGAGTGTACGCAGCGACTTCACAGATACGCAGTATTTT CAWSVRSDFTDTQYF
TRBJ2-2 . TRBV10-3 . TGTGCCATCAGTGAAACGACGGCCAACACCGGGGAGCTGTTTTTT CAISETTANTGELFF
TRBJ2-5 . TRBV19 . TGTGCCAGTAGTATTAAGCGCGGAGGCCAAGAGACCCAGTACTTC CASSIKRGGQETQYF
TRBJ2-3 . TRBV12-2 . TGTGCAAGTCGCCCAAGAGGAGGGACATCCATAAAGCTAGATACGCAGTATTTT CASRPRGGTSIKLDTQYF
TRBJ1-2 . TRBV6-1 TRBD1 TGTGCCAGCAGTCTACAGGGGAATGGCTACACCTTC CASSLQGNGYTF
TRBJ2-7 few TRBV30 . TGTGCCTGGAGTGTAGGGGGGGGGCCCTACGAGCAGTACTTC CAWSVGGGPYEQYF
TRBJ2-7 . TRBV6-1 . TGTGCCAGCAGTGAACGGACAGACTCCTACGAGCAGTACTTC CASSERTDSYEQYF
TRBJ2-3 . TRBV29-1 TRBD1 TGCAGCGCCGGACAGGGGCGGACAGATACGCAGTATTTT CSAGQGRTDTQYF
TRBJ1-2 . TRBV28 . TGTGCCAGCAGTGTCACAAACAACTATGGCTACACCTTC CASSVTNNYGYTF
TRBJ1-1 . TRBV2 . TGTGCCAGCAGTGAAGTCAATCAGGGTGGCACTGAAGCTTTCTTT CASSEVNQGGTEAFF
TRBJ2-7 . TRBV5-4 TRBD1 TGTGCCAGCAGCAACAGGACAGGCCGCGAGCAGTACTTC CASSNRTGREQYF
TRBJ1-4 . TRBV6-5 . TGTGCCAGCAGTCCCTCCGTCGGCCCCCCCGGAAAACTGTTTTTT CASSPSVGPPGKLFF
TRBJ1-4 few TRBV6-1 . TGTGCCAGCAGTGACCAGGTCGGAGAAAAACTGTTTTTT CASSDQVGEKLFF
TRBJ2-7 . TRBV19 . TGTGCCAATAGTATGGGCGGGACCTACGAGCAGTACTTC CANSMGGTYEQYF
TRBJ2-3 . TRBV7-2 TRBD2 TGTGCCAGCGATAGCGGGGGTACAGATACGCAGTATTTT CASDSGGTDTQYF
TRBJ1-2 . TRBV19 . TGTGCCAGTACTAAAACGACGGGCGCGAACTATGGCTACACCTTC CASTKTTGANYGYTF
TRBJ1-2 . TRBV7-2 . TGTGCCAGCAGCTTAGGACTCGGAGATGGCTATGGCTACACCTTC CASSLGLGDGYGYTF